This T cell receptor (beta chain) appears in the sequencing data of a study of blood T cell repertoires in COVID-19. Study summary: In each case, the material was cDNA or gDNA derived from T cells, B-cell-depleted T cells, or PBMCs.

The CDR3 length is 15 residues. With V trimmed by 2 bases and J by 0 bases, 4 bases remained unmatched. The germline CDR1 and CDR2 sequences are SGHNT and YYREEE (reference sequence). Original data processing: Amplification from reference gene primers served as the basis for estimated nucleated cell counts. Generated by immunoSEQ multiplex PCR, the TCRdb table keeps only in-frame clones and is missing some. Clonal size and the V and J genes are those of that table, whereas D and trimming came from the DNA. The sample shows tens of thousands of clones, around nine tenths of them seen only once. The receptor was derived from a woman at least 80 years old with acute or convalescent COVID-19. The chain uses TRBV5-4 and TRBJ2-7, with 8 bases that match TRBD2. The sequenced sample consisted of peripheral blood. The DNA for the CDR3 is TGTGCCAGCAGCTTCGGGGGGGGGAGCTCCTACGAGCAGTACTTC. It translates to CASSFGGGSSYEQYF.